The source of this TCR beta chain is a study of post-analysis software for immune sequencing data. Study-level findings and limits: Co-batched samples clustered tightly together by F measure. Elevated frequency relative to controls characterized several TRBV segments in patients, TRBV5-6, TRBV5-1 and TRBV20-1 among them.

The V gene's germline CDR1 is ENHRY and CDR2 SYGVKD. With 3 bases removed from V and 1 base from J, the gap between germline ends came to 4 bases. This CDR3 region has 12 residues. This clonotype was recorded many times. Antigen specificity is unknown. TCR beta cDNA libraries had unique molecular identifiers. TCRdb processed the PCR reads anew with MiXCR; each CDR3 protein has one entry. The sample shows fewer than 700,000 distinct CDR3 sequences, roughly two fifths of them seen only once. This TCR came from a girl aged 5-17 years with multiple sclerosis. This rearrangement joins TRBV10-3 to TRBJ2-7, with D uncertain. The sequencing input was blood. CDR3: CAISDGSYEQYF. CDR3 in DNA: TGTGCCATCAGTGACGGGTCCTACGAGCAGTACTTC.